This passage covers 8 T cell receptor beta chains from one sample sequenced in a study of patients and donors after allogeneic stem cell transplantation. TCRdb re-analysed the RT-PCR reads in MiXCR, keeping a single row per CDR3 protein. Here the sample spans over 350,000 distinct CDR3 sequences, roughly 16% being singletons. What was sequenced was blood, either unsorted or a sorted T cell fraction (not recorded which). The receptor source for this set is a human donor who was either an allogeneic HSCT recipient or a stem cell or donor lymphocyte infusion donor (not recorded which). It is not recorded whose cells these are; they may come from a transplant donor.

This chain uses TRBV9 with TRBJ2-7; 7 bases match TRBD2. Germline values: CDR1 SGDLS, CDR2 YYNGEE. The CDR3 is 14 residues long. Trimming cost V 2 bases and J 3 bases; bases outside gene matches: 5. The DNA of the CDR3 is TGTGCCAGCAGCGTTGGGGGGGGAGACTACGAGCAGTACTTC. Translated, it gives CASSVGGGDYEQYF.

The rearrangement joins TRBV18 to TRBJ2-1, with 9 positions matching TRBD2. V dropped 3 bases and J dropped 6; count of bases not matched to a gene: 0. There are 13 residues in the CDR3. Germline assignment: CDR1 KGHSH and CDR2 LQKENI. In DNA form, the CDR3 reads TGTGCCAGCTCACCGCGGGGGGGCAATGAGCAGTTCTTC. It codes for CASSPRGGNEQFF.

CDR3: CASSGQGSHEQYF. DNA of the CDR3: TGCGCCAGCAGCGGACAGGGATCCCACGAGCAGTACTTC. The V call is TRBV5-1, the J call TRBJ2-7; TRBD1 matches at 8 bases. J was trimmed by 5 bases and V by 4 bases; bases with no gene match: 5. The CDR3 runs to 13 residues. The germline gives CDR1 SGHRS, CDR2 YFSETQ.

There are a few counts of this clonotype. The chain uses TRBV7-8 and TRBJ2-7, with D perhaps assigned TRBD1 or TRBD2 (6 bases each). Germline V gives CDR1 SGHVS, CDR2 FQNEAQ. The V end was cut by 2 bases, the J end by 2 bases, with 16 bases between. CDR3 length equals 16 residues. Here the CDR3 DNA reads TGTGCCAGCAGCTTATATCAAAGGGGGGTAACCTACGAGCAGTACTTC. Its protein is CASSLYQRGVTYEQYF.

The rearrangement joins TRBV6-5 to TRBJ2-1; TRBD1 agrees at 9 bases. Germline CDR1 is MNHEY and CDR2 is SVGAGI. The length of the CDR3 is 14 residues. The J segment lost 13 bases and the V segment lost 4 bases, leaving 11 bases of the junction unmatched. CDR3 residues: CASSSGTGTGAQFF. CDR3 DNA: TGTGCCAGCAGTTCGGGGACAGGGACGGGTGCACAGTTCTTC.

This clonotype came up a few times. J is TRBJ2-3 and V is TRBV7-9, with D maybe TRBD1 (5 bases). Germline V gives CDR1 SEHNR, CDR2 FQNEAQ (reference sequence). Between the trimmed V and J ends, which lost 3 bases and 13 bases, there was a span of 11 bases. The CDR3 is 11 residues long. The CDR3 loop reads CASSFAQGKYF. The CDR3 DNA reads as TGTGCCAGCAGCTTTGCCCAGGGAAAGTATTTT.

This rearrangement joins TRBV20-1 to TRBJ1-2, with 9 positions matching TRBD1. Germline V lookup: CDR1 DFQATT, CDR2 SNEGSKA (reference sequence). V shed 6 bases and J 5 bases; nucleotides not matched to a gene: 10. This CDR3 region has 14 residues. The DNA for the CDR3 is TGCAGTGCGTCACCGGGACAGGGAGGATATGGCTACACCTTC. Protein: CSASPGQGGYGYTF.

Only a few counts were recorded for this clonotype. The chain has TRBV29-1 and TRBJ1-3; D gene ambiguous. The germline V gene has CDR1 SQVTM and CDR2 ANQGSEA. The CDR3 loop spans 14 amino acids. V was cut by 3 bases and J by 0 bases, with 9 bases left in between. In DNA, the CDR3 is TGCAGCGTTGAGGACCCAACCTCTGGAAACACCATATATTTT. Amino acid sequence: CSVEDPTSGNTIYF.